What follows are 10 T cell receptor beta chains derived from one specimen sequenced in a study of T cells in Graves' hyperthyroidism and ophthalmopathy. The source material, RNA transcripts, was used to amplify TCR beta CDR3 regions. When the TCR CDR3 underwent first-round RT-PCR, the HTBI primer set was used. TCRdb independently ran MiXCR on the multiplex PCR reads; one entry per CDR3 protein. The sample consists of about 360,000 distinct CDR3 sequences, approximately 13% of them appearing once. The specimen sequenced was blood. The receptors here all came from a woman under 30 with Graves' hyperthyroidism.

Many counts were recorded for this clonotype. The CDR3 nucleotides read TGTGCCACCAGTGATCCGGGACAGGGGTGGGGGCCCCAGCATTTT. Translation: CATSDPGQGWGPQHF. The genes are TRBV24-1 and TRBJ1-5, with 10 bases identical to TRBD1. The CDR3 has 15 residues. V shed 3 bases and J 9 bases; nucleotides not matched to a gene: 7. Germline CDR1 is KGHDR and CDR2 is SFDVKD.

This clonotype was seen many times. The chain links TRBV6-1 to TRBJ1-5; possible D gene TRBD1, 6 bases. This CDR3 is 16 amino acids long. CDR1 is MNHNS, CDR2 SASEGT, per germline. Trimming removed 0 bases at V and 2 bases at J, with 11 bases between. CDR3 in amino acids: CASSEARGAGNQPQHF. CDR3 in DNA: TGTGCCAGCAGTGAAGCGAGGGGGGCCGGCAATCAGCCCCAGCATTTT.

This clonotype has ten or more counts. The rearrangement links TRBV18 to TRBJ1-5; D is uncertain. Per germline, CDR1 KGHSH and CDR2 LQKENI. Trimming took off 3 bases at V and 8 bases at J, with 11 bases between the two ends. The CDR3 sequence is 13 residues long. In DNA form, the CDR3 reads TGTGCCAGCTCACCGGTTGGGTTGAAGCCCCAGCATTTT. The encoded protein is CASSPVGLKPQHF.

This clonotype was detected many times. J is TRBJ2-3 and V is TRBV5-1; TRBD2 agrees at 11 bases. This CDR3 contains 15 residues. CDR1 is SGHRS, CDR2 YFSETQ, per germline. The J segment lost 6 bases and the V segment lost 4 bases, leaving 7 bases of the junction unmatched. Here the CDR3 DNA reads TGCGCCAGCAGCCTGACTAGCGGGGCCGCGGATACGCAGTATTTT. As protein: CASSLTSGAADTQYF.

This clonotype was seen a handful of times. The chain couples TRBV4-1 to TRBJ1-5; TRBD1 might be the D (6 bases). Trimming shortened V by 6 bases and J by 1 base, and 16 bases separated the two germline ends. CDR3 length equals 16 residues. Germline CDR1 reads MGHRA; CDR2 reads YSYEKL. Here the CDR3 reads CASRQRQVKSNQPQHF. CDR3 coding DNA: TGCGCCAGCAGGCAGAGACAGGTAAAAAGCAATCAGCCCCAGCATTTT.

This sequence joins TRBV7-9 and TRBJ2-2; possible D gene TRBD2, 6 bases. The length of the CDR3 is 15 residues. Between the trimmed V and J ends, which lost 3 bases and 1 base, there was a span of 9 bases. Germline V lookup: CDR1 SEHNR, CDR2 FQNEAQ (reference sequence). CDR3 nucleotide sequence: TGTGCCAGCAGCTTCCGGCGGGGGAACACCGGGGAGCTGTTTTTT. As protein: CASSFRRGNTGELFF.

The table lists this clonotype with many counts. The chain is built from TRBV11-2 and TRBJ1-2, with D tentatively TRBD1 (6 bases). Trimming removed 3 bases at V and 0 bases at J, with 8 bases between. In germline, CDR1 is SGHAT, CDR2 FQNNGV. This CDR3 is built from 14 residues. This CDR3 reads CASSFGQSNYGYTF. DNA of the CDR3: TGTGCCAGCAGCTTTGGACAGTCTAACTATGGCTACACCTTC.

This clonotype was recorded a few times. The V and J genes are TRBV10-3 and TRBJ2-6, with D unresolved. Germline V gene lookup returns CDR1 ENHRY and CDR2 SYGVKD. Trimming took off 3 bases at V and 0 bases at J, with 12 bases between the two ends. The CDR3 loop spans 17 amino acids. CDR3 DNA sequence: TGTGCCATCAGTGACACATTTGGGCCCTCTGGGGCCAACGTCCTGACTTTC. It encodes CAISDTFGPSGANVLTF.

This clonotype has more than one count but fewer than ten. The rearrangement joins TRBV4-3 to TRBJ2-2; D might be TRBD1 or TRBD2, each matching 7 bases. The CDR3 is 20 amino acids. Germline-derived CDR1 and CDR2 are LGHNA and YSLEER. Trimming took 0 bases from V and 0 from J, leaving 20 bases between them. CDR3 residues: CASSQDSPAGGASNTGELFF. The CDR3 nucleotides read TGCGCCAGCAGCCAAGATTCCCCAGCAGGGGGGGCCTCGAACACCGGGGAGCTGTTTTTT.

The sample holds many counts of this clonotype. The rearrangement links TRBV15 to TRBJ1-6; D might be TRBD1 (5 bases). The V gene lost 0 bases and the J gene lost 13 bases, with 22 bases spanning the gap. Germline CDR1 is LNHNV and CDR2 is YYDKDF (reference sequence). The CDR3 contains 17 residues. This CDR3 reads CATSRDAMTLQGSPLHF. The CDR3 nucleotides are TGTGCCACCAGCAGAGATGCTATGACTCTTCAGGGTAGTCCCCTCCACTTT.